The 23 T cell receptor beta chains reported below all come from one sample, sequenced in a study of cytomegalovirus exposure and HLA in healthy donors. Primers: 60 Vbeta forward and 13 Jbeta reverse. TCRdb keeps only in-frame clones here, not all; method: immunoSEQ multiplex PCR. This sample has about 140,000 clones; about 80% occur once, and the top ten carry approximately 1.2%. Sequenced: PBMCs. These receptor sequences come from a male donor in good health and CMV-seropositive.

The rearrangement uses TRBV30 and TRBJ2-2; D possibly corresponds to TRBD1 (5 bases). Germline loops: CDR1 GTSNPN, CDR2 SVGIG (reference sequence). This CDR3 is 16 amino acids long. Trimming took 3 bases from V and 0 from J, leaving 14 bases between them. CDR3 sequence: CAWSAGGHSNTGELFF. Here the CDR3 DNA reads TGTGCCTGGAGCGCAGGTGGACATTCGAACACCGGGGAGCTGTTTTTT.

This clone was detected only a few times. The rearrangement joins TRBV4-2 to TRBJ2-7, with TRBD2 identical over 9 bases. Germline V gene data show CDR1 as LGHNA and CDR2 as YNFKEQ. There are 17 residues in the CDR3. Unmatched junction bases numbered 10, after V lost 0 bases and J lost 4 bases. CDR3: CASSQDKVAGVFYEQYF. CDR3 DNA: TGTGCCAGCAGCCAAGATAAAGTAGCGGGAGTTTTTTACGAGCAGTACTTC.

The genes are TRBV19 and TRBJ2-5, with D perhaps matching TRBD2 (6 bases). This CDR3 region has 16 residues. Trimming took 5 bases from V and 2 from J, leaving 18 bases between them. Germline assignment: CDR1 LNHDA and CDR2 SQIVND (reference sequence). The DNA for the CDR3 is TGTGCCAGTAGTCCCCTCGGGTCGGGACTTCAAGAGACCCAGTACTTC. As protein: CASSPLGSGLQETQYF.

This chain links TRBV11-2 with TRBJ2-6; 10 bases agree with TRBD1. Germline trimming cut 5 bases from V and 2 bases from J; bases unmatched to any gene: 12. Per the germline V gene, CDR1 is SGHAT and CDR2 is FQNNGV. The CDR3 has 19 residues. CDR3 nucleotides: TGTGCCAGCAGCCAAATTCAAGGGACAGGGGTAACTGGGGCCAACGTCCTGACTTTC. This sequence encodes CASSQIQGTGVTGANVLTF.

The chain couples TRBV9 to TRBJ2-7; a weak D match, TRBD2 (7 bases). V lost 4 bases and J 5 bases, leaving 16 bases between the germline ends. CDR1 and CDR2 from the germline V gene are SGDLS and YYNGEE. The length of the CDR3 is 14 residues. CDR3 sequence: CASSPDGGPNEQYF. In DNA form, the CDR3 reads TGTGCCAGCAGCCCAGACGGGGGGCCCAACGAGCAGTACTTC.

The count of this clone is one. J is TRBJ2-1 and V is TRBV5-4; a weak D match, TRBD2 (6 bases). The V and J ends lost 4 bases and 4 bases respectively, with 21 bases between them. CDR3 size: 17 residues. Per germline, CDR1 SGHNT and CDR2 YYREEE (reference sequence). CDR3 sequence: CASSGGQGAGRYNEQFF. The CDR3 DNA reads TGTGCCAGCAGCGGAGGCCAAGGAGCGGGCCGTTACAATGAGCAGTTCTTC.

V usage is TRBV5-6 and J usage is TRBJ2-1, with D possibly matching TRBD2 (6 bases). Germline CDR1 SGHDT, CDR2 YYEEEE. This CDR3 is 16 amino acids long. V dropped 6 bases and J dropped 3 bases, with 19 bases sitting between them. The chain's CDR3 is CASTYDRVADYNEQFF. DNA for the CDR3: TGTGCCAGCACATACGACCGGGTAGCGGACTACAATGAGCAGTTCTTC. Using reference TRBV5-6 and TRBJ2-1 for the parts outside the CDR3, the full variable domain is DAGVTQSPTHLIKTRGQQVTLRCSPKSGHDTVSWYQQALGQGPQFIFQYYEEEERQRGNFPDRFSGHQFPNYSSELNVNALLLGDSALYLCASTYDRVADYNEQFFGPGTRLTVL.

The chain links TRBV7-9 to TRBJ1-1; the D is unclear. Germline CDR1 is SEHNR and CDR2 is FQNEAQ (reference sequence). The length of the CDR3 is 15 residues. Trimming pared 1 base from V and 1 base from J, leaving 10 bases between. The DNA for the CDR3 is TGTGCCAGCAGCTTAGTTTTTGAGGAGAACACTGAAGCTTTCTTT. This codes for CASSLVFEENTEAFF.

The V gene is TRBV9, the J gene TRBJ2-7; the D gene is possibly TRBD1 (5 bases). The CDR3 extends over 14 amino acids. The V gene's germline CDR1 is SGDLS and CDR2 YYNGEE. The V end lost 0 bases, the J end lost 0 bases, and 7 bases lay between the germline ends. The CDR3 bases are TGTGCCAGCAGCGTAGTAGGGGACTCCTACGAGCAGTACTTC. Translation: CASSVVGDSYEQYF. Full variable domain (rest looked up from reference TRBV9 and TRBJ2-7): DSGVTQTPKHLITATGQRVTLRCSPRSGDLSVYWYQQSLDQGLQFLIQYYNGEERAKGNILERFSAQQFPDLHSELNLSSLELGDSALYFCASSVVGDSYEQYFGPGTRLTVT.

The gene calls are TRBV11-2 and TRBJ1-5; 9 bases are a match to TRBD1. The V and J ends lost 4 bases and 1 base, in that order; junction bases with no gene match: 8. The CDR3 spans 17 residues. Germline lookup yields CDR1 SGHAT and CDR2 FQNNGV. The CDR3 loop reads CASSSTGQGPSNQPQHF. For the CDR3, the DNA is TGTGCCAGCAGCTCCACGGGACAGGGACCAAGCAATCAGCCCCAGCATTTT. The whole variable domain, filled in from reference TRBV11-2 and TRBJ1-5, reads EAGVAQSPRYKIIEKRQSVAFWCNPISGHATLYWYQQILGQGPKLLIQFQNNGVVDDSQLPKDRFSAERLKGVDSTLKIQPAKLEDSAVYLCASSSTGQGPSNQPQHFGDGTRLSIL.

To note about this clone: The junction and the germline gene differ at one end; a read error may be behind it. J is TRBJ1-5 and V is TRBV7-7; D remains unclear. The germline V gene encodes CDR1 SSHAT and CDR2 FNYEAQ (reference sequence). This CDR3 has 13 residues. The CDR3 nucleotides are TGTGCTAGCAGCTTAGCGCCCGAGCAGCCCCAGCATTTT. Its translation is CASSLAPEQPQHF.

The chain has TRBV10-2 and TRBJ1-1; 10 bases line up with TRBD1. The CDR3 consists of 15 residues. Germline V lookup: CDR1 WSHSY, CDR2 SAAADI. V lost 4 bases and J lost 1; bases outside the gene matches: 3. CDR3 bases: TGCGCCAGCAGTGGTAGGGACAGGGGGAACACTGAAGCTTTCTTT. Protein product: CASSGRDRGNTEAFF.

The J gene is TRBJ1-3, the V gene TRBV7-3; D ambiguous. Looked up from germline, CDR1 is SGHTA and CDR2 is FQGTGA. V was shortened by 2 bases and J by 0 bases, with 8 bases between the two germline ends. The CDR3 extends over 15 amino acids. The chain's CDR3 is CASSLVGGSGNTIYF. As DNA, the CDR3 is TGTGCCAGCAGCTTAGTAGGCGGCTCTGGAAACACCATATATTTT.

V gene TRBV5-1 combines with J gene TRBJ2-5; 10 positions match TRBD1. V lost 2 bases and J lost 5; bases outside the gene matches: 6. Germline CDR1 SGHRS, CDR2 YFSETQ. This CDR3 contains 15 residues. The CDR3 nucleotides are TGCGCCAGCAGCTTTCTTGGGACAGGGGACGAGACCCAGTACTTC. Its translation: CASSFLGTGDETQYF.

The chain is built from TRBV19 and TRBJ1-1; D not resolved. This CDR3 comprises 13 residues. Trimming took off 3 bases at V and 5 bases at J, with 10 bases between the two ends. From germline, CDR1 is LNHDA and CDR2 SQIVND (reference sequence). DNA for the CDR3: TGTGCCAGTAGTATGGGCCAGCAGACTGAAGCTTTCTTT. Translated, it gives CASSMGQQTEAFF.

Written as DNA, the CDR3 is TGTGCCAGCAGGGCCAGTCGGGGGAAAAGGAACGAGCAGTACTTC. This codes for CASRASRGKRNEQYF. This chain connects TRBV11-2 to TRBJ2-7; maybe TRBD2 (6 bases). V was shortened by 6 bases and J by 5 bases, with 20 bases between the two germline ends. Germline values: CDR1 SGHAT, CDR2 FQNNGV. The CDR3 length is 15 residues.

This clone was seen once. The chain has TRBV5-5 and TRBJ2-7, with D perhaps matching TRBD1 (6 bases). This CDR3 has 14 residues. V lost 2 bases and J lost 1, with 10 bases in between. Germline assignment: CDR1 SGHKS and CDR2 YYEKEE (reference sequence). The CDR3 sequence is CASSFFGQSYEQYF. The CDR3 nucleotides read TGTGCCAGCAGCTTTTTTGGACAGTCCTACGAGCAGTACTTC.

This chain joins TRBV7-9 and TRBJ2-1; a weak D match, TRBD2 (6 bases). This CDR3 spans 13 amino acids. Germline CDR1 SEHNR, CDR2 FQNEAQ (reference sequence). The V and J ends lost 6 bases and 7 bases respectively, with 13 bases between them. The CDR3: CASSDGGRNEQFF. Here the CDR3 DNA reads TGTGCCAGCAGTGACGGAGGGCGGAATGAGCAGTTCTTC.

This chain connects TRBV6-5 to TRBJ2-7, with no clear D. The CDR3 length is 14 residues. In germline, CDR1 is MNHEY, CDR2 SVGAGI. Trimming pared 2 bases from V and 0 bases from J, leaving 8 bases between. The CDR3 is CASSYGGGSYEQYF. CDR3 DNA sequence: TGTGCCAGCAGTTACGGTGGCGGCTCCTACGAGCAGTACTTC.

This rearrangement joins TRBV29-1 to TRBJ2-1; 7 bases are a match to TRBD2. CDR3 size: 12 residues. Germline V gene sequence: CDR1 SQVTM, CDR2 ANQGSEA. CDR3 in amino acids: CTGRGSGNEQFF. DNA for the CDR3: TGCACTGGGCGGGGGTCGGGGAATGAGCAGTTCTTC.

The CDR3 sequence: CAISELRGYGYTF. The CDR3 DNA reads as TGTGCCATCAGTGAGTTAAGAGGCTATGGCTACACCTTC. This chain joins TRBV10-3 and TRBJ1-2, with D uncertain. Germline V gene data show CDR1 as ENHRY and CDR2 as SYGVKD. V was pared by 1 base and J by 4 bases, with 7 bases between. The CDR3 covers 13 residues.

The rearrangement uses TRBV19 and TRBJ2-7, with 12 bases lining up with TRBD2. There are 15 residues in the CDR3. CDR1 and CDR2 from the germline V gene are LNHDA and SQIVND (reference sequence). V shed 6 bases, J shed 2 bases, and the junction held 5 bases outside the gene matches. The CDR3 is CASSASSGRAYEQYF. As DNA, the CDR3 is TGTGCCAGTAGCGCTTCTAGCGGGAGGGCCTACGAGCAGTACTTC.

This chain uses TRBV4-1 with TRBJ2-5; a possible D gene is TRBD2 (5 bases). The V gene's germline CDR1 is MGHRA and CDR2 YSYEKL. V lost 0 bases and J 1 base, leaving 18 bases between the germline ends. There are 18 residues in the CDR3. The CDR3 region is CASSQDWRAVRIQETQYF. The CDR3 nucleotides are TGCGCCAGCAGCCAAGATTGGCGGGCAGTTCGGATCCAAGAGACCCAGTACTTC.